The clone carrying this T cell receptor (beta chain) was found a few times. V lost 6 bases to trimming and J lost 5 bases, with 12 bases between them. Germline values: CDR1 SQVTM, CDR2 ANQGSEA. There are 12 residues in the CDR3. This sample is part of a study of control samples from healthy donors and cancer patients. Assay: immunoSEQ multiplex PCR; the TCRdb copy retains only in-frame clones and omits some. The sample carries about 120,000 clones, about 91% recorded once. This TCR was recovered from a man aged 40-49 years in good health. This chain connects TRBV29-1 to TRBJ2-3; tentative D call: TRBD1 (6 bases). The sample comprised blood. CDR3: CSVRSGEDTQYF. CDR3 nucleotides: TGCAGCGTAAGATCAGGGGAAGATACGCAGTATTTT.